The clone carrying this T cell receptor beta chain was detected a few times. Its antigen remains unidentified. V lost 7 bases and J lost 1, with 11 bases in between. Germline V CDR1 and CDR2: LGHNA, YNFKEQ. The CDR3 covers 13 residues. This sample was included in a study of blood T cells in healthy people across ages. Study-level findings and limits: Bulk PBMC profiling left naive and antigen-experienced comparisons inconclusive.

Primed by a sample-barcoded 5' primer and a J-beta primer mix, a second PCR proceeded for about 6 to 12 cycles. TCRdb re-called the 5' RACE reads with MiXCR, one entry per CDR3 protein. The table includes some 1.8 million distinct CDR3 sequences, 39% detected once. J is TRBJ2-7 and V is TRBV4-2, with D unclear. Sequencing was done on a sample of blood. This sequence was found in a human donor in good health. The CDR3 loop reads CASTDMRSYEQYF. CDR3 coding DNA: TGTGCCAGCACCGATATGCGTTCCTACGAGCAGTACTTC.